The source of this T cell receptor (beta chain) is a study of blood T cell repertoires in COVID-19. Measured with immunoSEQ multiplex PCR; TCRdb has only the in-frame clones, and not every one. The sample holds about 170,000 clones, around nine tenths seen once. From germline, CDR1 is DFQATT and CDR2 SNEGSKA (reference sequence). Between the trimmed V and J ends, which lost 5 bases and 8 bases, there was a span of 12 bases. The CDR3 length is 11 residues. The sequenced material came from peripheral blood. The gene calls are TRBV20-1 and TRBJ1-2; possibly TRBD1 for D (6 bases). The origin of this receptor is a woman at least 80 years old with COVID-19, enrolled during active disease. CDR3 sequence: CSAEPGTGYTF. The CDR3 bases are TGCAGTGCTGAACCCGGGACAGGCTACACCTTC.